Following are 13 T cell receptor beta chains from one sample sequenced in a study of T cells in Graves' hyperthyroidism and ophthalmopathy. TCR beta CDR3 region amplification was performed from RNA transcripts. The HTBI primer set was used in a first-round RT-PCR of the TCR CDR3. TCRdb fed the multiplex PCR reads into MiXCR, producing one record per CDR3 protein. Of about 400,000 distinct CDR3 sequences listed, about 15% were seen once; the top ten hold approximately 32%. The specimen was blood. The receptors come from a woman in her 30s with Graves' hyperthyroidism.

This clonotype came up many times. In DNA, the CDR3 is TGTGCCAGCCGCGTACGGGGTAGCGGCAATGAGCAGTTCTTC. Translating gives CASRVRGSGNEQFF. This sequence joins TRBV2 and TRBJ2-1, with D perhaps matching TRBD2 (6 bases). The length of the CDR3 is 14 residues. The V and J ends lost 8 bases and 6 bases respectively, with 17 bases between them. CDR1 SNHLY and CDR2 FYNNEI come from the germline V gene. Together with reference TRBV2 and TRBJ2-1, the CDR3 gives the full variable domain: EPEVTQTPSHQVTQMGQEVILRCVPISNHLYFYWYRQILGQKVEFLVSFYNNEISEKSEIFDDQFSVERPDGSNFTLKIRSTKLEDSAMYFCASRVRGSGNEQFFGPGTRLTVL.

In its sample, this clonotype was seen a few times. The chain is built from TRBV9 and TRBJ2-6, with 8 bases matching TRBD1. This CDR3 comprises 16 residues. Germline V gives CDR1 SGDLS, CDR2 YYNGEE. With V trimmed by 4 bases and J by 1 base, 4 bases remained unmatched. The CDR3 reads CASSMGQVSGANVLTF. CDR3 DNA: TGTGCCAGCAGCATGGGACAGGTTTCTGGGGCCAACGTCCTGACTTTC.

This clonotype appeared many times. The chain recombines TRBV20-1 with TRBJ2-1; no firm D call. CDR3 length: 16 residues. The germline V and J ends were trimmed by 0 bases and 2 bases, with 14 bases remaining between them. Germline CDR1 reads DFQATT; CDR2 reads SNEGSKA (reference sequence). The CDR3 DNA follows: TGCAGTGCTAGAGATCGGCTCTTTGTTGCCTACAATGAGCAGTTCTTC. This encodes CSARDRLFVAYNEQFF.

This clonotype came up many times. The V call is TRBV5-1, the J call TRBJ2-3; unclear D gene. CDR3 size: 15 residues. V shed 4 bases and J shed 1 base, with 13 bases lying between them. The germline V gene has CDR1 SGHRS and CDR2 YFSETQ. CDR3 residues: CASSVGEAGTDTQYF. The CDR3 DNA sequence: TGCGCCAGCAGCGTAGGCGAGGCGGGCACAGATACGCAGTATTTT. Drawing the rest from reference TRBV5-1 and TRBJ2-3, the complete variable domain is KAGVTQTPRYLIKTRGQQVTLSCSPISGHRSVSWYQQTPGQGLQFLFEYFSETQRNKGNFPGRFSGRQFSNSRSEMNVSTLELGDSALYLCASSVGEAGTDTQYFGPGTRLTVL.

This clonotype was counted many times. The rearrangement joins TRBV6-1 to TRBJ1-3; D is unclear. The V gene's germline CDR1 is MNHNS and CDR2 SASEGT. V was shortened by 2 bases and J by 3 bases, with 8 bases between the two germline ends. The CDR3 runs 14 residues. This chain's CDR3 is CASSEQSRGNTIYF. The CDR3 bases are TGTGCCAGCAGTGAACAGTCGCGTGGAAACACCATATATTTT.

There are many counts of this clonotype. The CDR3 nucleotides read TGCAGTGCCCCGAAGGCTAGCGGGAGACCAGATACGCAGTATTTT. This sequence encodes CSAPKASGRPDTQYF. The genes are TRBV20-1 and TRBJ2-3; 10 bases are shared with TRBD2. Trimming took 6 bases from V and 4 from J; bases not matched to a gene: 10. CDR3 length equals 15 residues. CDR1 is DFQATT and CDR2 is SNEGSKA in the germline V gene (reference sequence).

This clonotype was observed a few times. J is TRBJ2-3 and V is TRBV28; possible D gene TRBD1, 5 bases. Germline assignment: CDR1 MDHEN and CDR2 SYDVKM. Trimming left V 5 bases short and J 4 bases short, with 10 bases between. CDR3 length equals 13 residues. The CDR3 spells CASSGWGADTQYF. For the CDR3, the DNA is TGTGCCAGCAGTGGTTGGGGCGCAGATACGCAGTATTTT.

This chain connects TRBV14 to TRBJ1-2; 7 bases match TRBD1. Unmatched junction bases numbered 6, after V lost 4 bases and J lost 4 bases. This CDR3 has 14 residues. Germline V gives CDR1 SGHDN, CDR2 FVKESK. CDR3: CASSPYRGGYGYTF. The CDR3 bases are TGTGCCAGCAGCCCGTACAGGGGAGGCTATGGCTACACCTTC. The complete variable domain, with remaining parts taken from reference TRBV14 and TRBJ1-2, reads EAGVTQFPSHSVIEKGQTVTLRCDPISGHDNLYWYRRVMGKEIKFLLHFVKESKQDESGMPNNRFLAERTGGTYSTLKVQPAELEDSGVYFCASSPYRGGYGYTFGSGTRLTVV.

The rearrangement joins TRBV20-1 to TRBJ2-7; D possibly corresponds to TRBD2 (6 bases). The CDR3 spans 15 residues. Trimming took off 1 base at V and 6 bases at J, with 19 bases between the two ends. The germline CDR1 and CDR2 sequences are DFQATT and SNEGSKA (reference sequence). As DNA, the CDR3 is TGCAGTGCTAGAGGATTCTTCCCCAACGGGGGCGAGCAGTACTTC. It translates to CSARGFFPNGGEQYF.

This clonotype was detected many times. V gene TRBV7-2 combines with J gene TRBJ2-1, with 10 nucleotides matching TRBD2. CDR1 and CDR2 (germline): SGHTA, FQGNSA. This CDR3 region has 16 residues. The ends lost 1 base at V and 2 bases at J; junction bases unmatched: 2. CDR3 DNA sequence: TGTGCCAGCAGCTTAGAAAGCGGGAGGGCCTACAATGAGCAGTTCTTC. This encodes CASSLESGRAYNEQFF.

This rearrangement joins TRBV20-1 to TRBJ2-3; no firm D call. With 0 bases removed from V and 4 bases from J, the gap between germline ends came to 8 bases. This CDR3 is built from 13 residues. CDR1 is DFQATT and CDR2 is SNEGSKA in the germline V gene (reference sequence). The CDR3 nucleotides read TGCAGTGCTAGAGAAGGGTTCCCAGATACGCAGTATTTT. This codes for CSAREGFPDTQYF.

This clonotype was seen at least ten times. V usage is TRBV28 and J usage is TRBJ1-5; 7 nucleotides align to TRBD1. With 6 bases clipped from V and 6 bases from J, the junction kept 5 bases outside the gene matches. The germline V gene encodes CDR1 MDHEN and CDR2 SYDVKM. The CDR3 totals 13 residues. The CDR3 reads CASRQGFRQPQHF. The CDR3 DNA is TGTGCCAGCAGACAGGGGTTTCGTCAGCCCCAGCATTTT.

V gene TRBV20-1 combines with J gene TRBJ2-7, with 8 bases lining up with TRBD2. This CDR3 contains 13 residues. Germline assignment: CDR1 DFQATT and CDR2 SNEGSKA (reference sequence). The junction had 5 bases not matched to a gene; V was cut back by 1 base and J by 6 bases. The CDR3 loop is CSARGLAGLEQYF. The CDR3 region has the DNA TGCAGTGCTAGAGGGCTAGCGGGCCTCGAGCAGTACTTC.